A single T cell receptor (beta chain) is shown here with its context. What it binds is not known. This sample's time point: after dendritic cell vaccination, including at tumor progression/relapse. These data are taken from a study of glioma-infiltrating T cells after dendritic cell vaccination. Study observations and caveats: TCR clonality showed no direct relationship with survival.

The primer mix had 60 V beta and 13 J beta primers. Sequencing was performed with immunoSEQ multiplex PCR; in TCRdb, only in-frame clones are kept and a portion is missing. The table has about 50,000 clones, approximately 90% seen once; the top ten hold 5.3%. Germline CDR1 reads MNHEY; CDR2 reads SMNVEV (reference sequence). After removal of 5 bases from V and 0 bases from J, the junction contained 6 bases not matched to a gene. This CDR3 has 15 residues. V and J are TRBV27 and TRBJ2-5; TRBD2 matches 7 bases. The receptor comes from a human donor with glioblastoma. The material sequenced was blood, taken after dendritic cell vaccination. CDR3 in DNA: TGTGCCAGCAGTCCCCTAGCGGAGAACCAAGAGACCCAGTACTTC. It encodes CASSPLAENQETQYF.